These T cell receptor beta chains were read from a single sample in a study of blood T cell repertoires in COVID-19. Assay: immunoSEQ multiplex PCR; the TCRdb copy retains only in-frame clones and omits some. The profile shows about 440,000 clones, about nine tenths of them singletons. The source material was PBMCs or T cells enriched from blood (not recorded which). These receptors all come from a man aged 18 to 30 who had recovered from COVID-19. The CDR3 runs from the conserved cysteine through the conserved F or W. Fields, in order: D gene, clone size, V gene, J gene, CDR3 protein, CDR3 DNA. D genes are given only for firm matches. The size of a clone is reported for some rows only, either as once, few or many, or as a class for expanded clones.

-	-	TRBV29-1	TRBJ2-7	CSVEIEDSYEQYF	TGCAGCGTTGAAATCGAGGACAGCTACGAGCAGTACTTC
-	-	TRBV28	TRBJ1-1	CASRDQGGTEAFF	TGTGCCAGCAGAGACCAAGGGGGCACTGAAGCTTTCTTT
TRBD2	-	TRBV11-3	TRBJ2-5	CASSLDGTSGLQYF	TGTGCCAGCAGCTTAGATGGGACTAGCGGGCTCCAGTACTTC
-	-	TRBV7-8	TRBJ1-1	CASSSPGREVFF	TGTGCCAGCAGCTCACCCGGCAGGGAGGTTTTCTTT
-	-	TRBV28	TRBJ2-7	CASSFMESYEQYF	TGTGCCAGCAGTTTTATGGAGTCCTACGAGCAGTACTTC
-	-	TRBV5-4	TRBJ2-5	CASSPGGGLETQYF	TGTGCCAGCAGCCCCGGAGGAGGGCTCGAGACCCAGTACTTC
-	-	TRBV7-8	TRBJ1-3	CASSLGMTDLGNTIYF	TGTGCCAGCAGCTTAGGCATGACAGATCTCGGAAACACCATATATTTT
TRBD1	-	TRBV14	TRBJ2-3	CASSQRTGYTDTQYF	TGTGCCAGCAGCCAGCGGACAGGGTACACAGATACGCAGTATTTT
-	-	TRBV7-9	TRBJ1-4	CASMGRGGTNEKLFF	TGTGCCAGCATGGGACGGGGGGGAACTAATGAAAAACTGTTTTTT
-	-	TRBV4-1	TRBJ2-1	CASSPIQTGTRTNNEQFF	TGCGCCAGCAGCCCTATCCAAACGGGAACACGAACTAACAATGAGCAGTTCTTC
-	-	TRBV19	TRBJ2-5	CASSSRGETQYF	TGTGCCAGTAGTTCCAGAGGCGAGACCCAGTACTTC
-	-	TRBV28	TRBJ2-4	CASVTAGNKNIQYF	TGTGCCAGCGTAACAGCGGGTAACAAAAACATTCAGTACTTC
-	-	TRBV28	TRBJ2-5	CASSSSGIWETQYF	TGTGCCAGCAGTTCCTCAGGGATTTGGGAGACCCAGTACTTC
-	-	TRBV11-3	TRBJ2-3	CASSSGLSSTDTQYF	TGTGCCAGCAGTTCCGGACTGTCTAGCACAGATACGCAGTATTTT
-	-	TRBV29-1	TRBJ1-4	CSVEVGATNEKLFF	TGCAGCGTTGAAGTAGGGGCAACTAATGAAAAACTGTTTTTT
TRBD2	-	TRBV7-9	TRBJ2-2	CASYRSGNWNTGELFF	TGTGCCAGCTATCGAAGCGGGAACTGGAACACCGGGGAGCTGTTTTTT
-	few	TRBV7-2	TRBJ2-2	CASSLGSGRSGELFF	TGTGCCAGCAGCTTAGGGTCAGGCCGTTCCGGGGAGCTGTTTTTT